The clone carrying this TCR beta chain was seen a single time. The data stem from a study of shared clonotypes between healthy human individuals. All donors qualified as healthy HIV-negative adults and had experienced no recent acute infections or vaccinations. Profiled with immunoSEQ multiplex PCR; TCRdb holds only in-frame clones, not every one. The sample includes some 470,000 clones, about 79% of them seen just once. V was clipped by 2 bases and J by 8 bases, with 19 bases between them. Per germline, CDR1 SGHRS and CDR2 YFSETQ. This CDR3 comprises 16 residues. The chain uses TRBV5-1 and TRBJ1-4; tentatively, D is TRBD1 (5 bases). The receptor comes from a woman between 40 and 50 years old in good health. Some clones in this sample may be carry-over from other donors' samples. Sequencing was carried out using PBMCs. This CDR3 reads CASSFYPGRNLEKLFF. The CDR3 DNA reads TGCGCCAGCAGCTTCTACCCGGGACGAAACCTCGAAAAACTGTTTTTT.